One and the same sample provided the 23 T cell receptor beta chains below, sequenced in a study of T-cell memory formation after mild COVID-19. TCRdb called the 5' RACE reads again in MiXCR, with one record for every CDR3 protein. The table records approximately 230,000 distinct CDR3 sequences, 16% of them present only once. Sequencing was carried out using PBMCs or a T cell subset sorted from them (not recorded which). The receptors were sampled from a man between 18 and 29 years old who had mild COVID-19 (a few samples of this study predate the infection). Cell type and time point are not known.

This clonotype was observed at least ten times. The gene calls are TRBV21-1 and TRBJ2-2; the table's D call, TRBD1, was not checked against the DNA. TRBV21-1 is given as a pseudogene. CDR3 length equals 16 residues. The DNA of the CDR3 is TGTGCCAGCAGCACCAGGGACAGGGGGGCCACCGGGGAGCTGTTTTTT. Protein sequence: CASSTRDRGATGELFF.

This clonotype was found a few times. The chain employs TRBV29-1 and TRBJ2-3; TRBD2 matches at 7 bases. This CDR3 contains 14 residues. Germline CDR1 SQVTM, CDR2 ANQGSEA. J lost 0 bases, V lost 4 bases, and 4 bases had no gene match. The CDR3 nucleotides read TGCAGCGTTGGGAAGCGGGGAAGCACAGATACGCAGTATTTT. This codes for CSVGKRGSTDTQYF.

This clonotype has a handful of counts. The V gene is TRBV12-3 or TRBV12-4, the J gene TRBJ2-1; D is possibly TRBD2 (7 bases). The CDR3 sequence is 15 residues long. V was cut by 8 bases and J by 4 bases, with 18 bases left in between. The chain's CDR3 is CASQQGRGAYNEQFF. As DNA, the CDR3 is TGTGCCAGCCAACAGGGTCGGGGGGCGTACAATGAGCAGTTCTTC.

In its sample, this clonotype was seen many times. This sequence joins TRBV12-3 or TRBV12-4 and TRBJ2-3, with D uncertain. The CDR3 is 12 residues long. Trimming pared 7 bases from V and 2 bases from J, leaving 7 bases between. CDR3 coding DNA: TGTGCCAGCACAACCCTCACAGATACGCAGTATTTT. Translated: CASTTLTDTQYF.

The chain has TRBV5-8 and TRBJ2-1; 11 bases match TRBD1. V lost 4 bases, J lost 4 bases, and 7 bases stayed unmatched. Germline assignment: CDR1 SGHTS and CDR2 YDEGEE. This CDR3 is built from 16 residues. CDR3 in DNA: TGTGCCAGCAGCCCCGCTGGGACAGGGGGGTACAATGAGCAGTTCTTC. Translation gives CASSPAGTGGYNEQFF. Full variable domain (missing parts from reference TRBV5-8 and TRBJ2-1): EAGVTQSPTHLIKTRGQQATLRCSPISGHTSVYWYQQALGLGLQFLLWYDEGEERNRGNFPPRFSGRQFPNYSSELNVNALELEDSALYLCASSPAGTGGYNEQFFGPGTRLTVL.

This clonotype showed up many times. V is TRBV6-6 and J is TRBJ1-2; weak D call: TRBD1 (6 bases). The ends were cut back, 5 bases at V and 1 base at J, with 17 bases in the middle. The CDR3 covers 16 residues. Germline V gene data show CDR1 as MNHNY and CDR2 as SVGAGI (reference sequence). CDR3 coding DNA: TGTGCCAGCAGTGACGGAGGGGAAGGGGGTAACTATGGCTACACCTTC. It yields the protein CASSDGGEGGNYGYTF.

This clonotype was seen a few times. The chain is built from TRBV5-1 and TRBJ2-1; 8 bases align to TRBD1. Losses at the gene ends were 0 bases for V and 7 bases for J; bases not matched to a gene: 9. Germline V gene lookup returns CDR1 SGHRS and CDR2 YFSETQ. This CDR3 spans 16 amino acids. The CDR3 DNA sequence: TGCGCCAGCAGCTTGGACCGGTGGCAGGGGGCGAATGAGCAGTTCTTC. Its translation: CASSLDRWQGANEQFF.

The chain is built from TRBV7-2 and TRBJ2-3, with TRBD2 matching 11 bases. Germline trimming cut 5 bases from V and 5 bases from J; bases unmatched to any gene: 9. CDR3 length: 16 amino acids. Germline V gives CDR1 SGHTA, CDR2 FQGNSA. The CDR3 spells CASSHTTSGVGDTQYF. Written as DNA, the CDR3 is TGTGCCAGCAGCCACACGACTAGCGGGGTTGGAGATACGCAGTATTTT.

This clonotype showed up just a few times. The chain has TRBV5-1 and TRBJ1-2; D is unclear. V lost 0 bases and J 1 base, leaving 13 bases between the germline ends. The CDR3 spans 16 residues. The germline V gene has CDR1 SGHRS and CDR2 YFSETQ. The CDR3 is CASSLDAGPINYGYTF. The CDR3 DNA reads TGCGCCAGCAGCTTGGACGCAGGACCGATTAACTATGGCTACACCTTC.

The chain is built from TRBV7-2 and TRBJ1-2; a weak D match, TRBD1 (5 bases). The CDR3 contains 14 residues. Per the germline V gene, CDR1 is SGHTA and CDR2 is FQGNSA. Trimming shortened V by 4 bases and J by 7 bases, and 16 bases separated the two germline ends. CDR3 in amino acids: CASSSIRGPTGYTF. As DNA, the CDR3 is TGTGCCAGCAGCTCCATCCGGGGACCAACTGGCTACACCTTC.

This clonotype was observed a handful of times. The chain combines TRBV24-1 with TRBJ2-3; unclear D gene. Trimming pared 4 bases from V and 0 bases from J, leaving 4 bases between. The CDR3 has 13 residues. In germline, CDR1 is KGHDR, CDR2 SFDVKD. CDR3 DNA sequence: TGTGCCACCAGTGAGGACAGCACAGATACGCAGTATTTT. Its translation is CATSEDSTDTQYF.

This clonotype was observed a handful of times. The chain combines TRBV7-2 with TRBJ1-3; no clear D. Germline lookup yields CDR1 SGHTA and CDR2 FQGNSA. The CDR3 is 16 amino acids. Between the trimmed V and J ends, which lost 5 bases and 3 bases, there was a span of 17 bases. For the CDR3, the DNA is TGTGCCAGCAGCCCCCAGGCCAGTGAGATTGGAAACACCATATATTTT. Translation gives CASSPQASEIGNTIYF.

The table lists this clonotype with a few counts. CDR3 DNA sequence: TGTGCCATCAGTGAAGGTGGACTAGCCGGTGAGCAGTACGTC. This translates into CAISEGGLAGEQYV. The V call is TRBV10-3, the J call TRBJ2-7, with 8 bases that match TRBD2. The germline V gene has CDR1 ENHRY and CDR2 SYGVKD. V shed 3 bases and J 7 bases; nucleotides not matched to a gene: 8. The CDR3 is made up of 14 amino acids.

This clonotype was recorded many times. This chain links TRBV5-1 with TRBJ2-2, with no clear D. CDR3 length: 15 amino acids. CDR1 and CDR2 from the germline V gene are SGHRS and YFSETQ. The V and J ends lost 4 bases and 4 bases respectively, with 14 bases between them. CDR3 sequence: CASSRDRTITGELFF. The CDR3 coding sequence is TGCGCCAGCAGCCGCGATAGAACCATCACCGGGGAGCTGTTTTTT.

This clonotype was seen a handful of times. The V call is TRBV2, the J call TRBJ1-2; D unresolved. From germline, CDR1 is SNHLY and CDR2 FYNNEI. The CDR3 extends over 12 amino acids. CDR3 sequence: CASAGDEEGYTF. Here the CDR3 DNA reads TGTGCTAGCGCCGGGGATGAGGAGGGCTACACCTTC.

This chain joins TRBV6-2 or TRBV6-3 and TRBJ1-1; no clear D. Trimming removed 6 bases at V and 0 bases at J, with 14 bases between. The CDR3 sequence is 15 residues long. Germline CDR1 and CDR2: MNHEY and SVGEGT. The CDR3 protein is CASRVVAPMNTEAFF. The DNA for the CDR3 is TGTGCCAGCAGGGTCGTGGCACCCATGAACACTGAAGCTTTCTTT.

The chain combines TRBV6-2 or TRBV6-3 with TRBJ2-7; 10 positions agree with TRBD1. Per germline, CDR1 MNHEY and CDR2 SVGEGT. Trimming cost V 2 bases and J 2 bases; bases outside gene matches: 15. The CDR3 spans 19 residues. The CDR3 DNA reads TGTGCCAGCAGTTACCCAGGACAGGGGGGACGAGGGTCGACCTACGAGCAGTACTTC. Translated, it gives CASSYPGQGGRGSTYEQYF.

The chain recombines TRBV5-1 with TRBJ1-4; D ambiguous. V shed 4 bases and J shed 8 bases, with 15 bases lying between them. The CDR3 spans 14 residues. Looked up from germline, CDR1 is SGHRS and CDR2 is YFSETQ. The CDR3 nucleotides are TGCGCCAGCAGCCTAGGGCACCGTGAGGAAAAACTGTTTTTT. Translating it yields CASSLGHREEKLFF.

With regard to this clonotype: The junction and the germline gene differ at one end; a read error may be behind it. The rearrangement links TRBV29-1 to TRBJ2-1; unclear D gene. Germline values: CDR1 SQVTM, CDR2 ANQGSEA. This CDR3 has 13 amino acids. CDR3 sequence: CTVGLHSYNEQFF. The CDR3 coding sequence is TGCACCGTTGGGCTCCACTCCTACAATGAGCAGTTCTTC.

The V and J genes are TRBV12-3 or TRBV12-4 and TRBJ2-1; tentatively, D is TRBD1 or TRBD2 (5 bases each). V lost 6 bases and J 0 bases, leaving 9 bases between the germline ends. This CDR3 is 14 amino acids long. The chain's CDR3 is CASRGRSSYNEQFF. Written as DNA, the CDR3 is TGTGCCAGCAGGGGACGGAGCTCCTACAATGAGCAGTTCTTC.

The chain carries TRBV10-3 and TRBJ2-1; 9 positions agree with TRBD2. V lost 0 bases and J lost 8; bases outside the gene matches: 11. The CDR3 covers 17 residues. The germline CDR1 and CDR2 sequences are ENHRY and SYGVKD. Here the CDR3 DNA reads TGTGCCATCAGTGAGTCGCTAGCGGGGCGCCTAGGGGATGAGCAGTTCTTC. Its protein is CAISESLAGRLGDEQFF.

In nucleotides, the CDR3 is TGTGCCAGCAGTAGAACTAGCGGGACCTTGGATGAGCAGTTCTTC. Translating it yields CASSRTSGTLDEQFF. The gene calls are TRBV6-5 and TRBJ2-1, with 10 bases aligning to TRBD2. This CDR3 has 15 residues. Germline V gives CDR1 MNHEY, CDR2 SVGAGI. Trimming cost V 5 bases and J 8 bases; bases outside gene matches: 9.

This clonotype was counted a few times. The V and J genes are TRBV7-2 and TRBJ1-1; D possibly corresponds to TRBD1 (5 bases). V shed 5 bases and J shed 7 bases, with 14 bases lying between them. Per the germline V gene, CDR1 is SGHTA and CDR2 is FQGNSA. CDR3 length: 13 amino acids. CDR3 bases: TGTGCCAGCAGCCAGGGATGGGGACTTGAAGCTTTCTTT. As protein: CASSQGWGLEAFF.